This T cell receptor (beta chain) originates from a study of glioma-infiltrating T cells. Study at large: Sequencing aimed for about 4.5- to 10-fold coverage of approximately 990,000 peripheral T cells.

About this clonotype itself: This may stem from a read error, because a much larger clone lies one nucleotide away.

Using RNA template, CDR3s of TCR alpha and beta were amplified with iRepertoire arm-PCR. From the multiplex PCR reads, TCRdb called clonotypes with MiXCR, one entry per CDR3 protein. This sample yields 300,000 to 450,000 distinct CDR3 sequences, of which about two fifths are seen a single time; about 12% belongs to the top ten. The ends were cut back, 4 bases at V and 2 bases at J, with 8 bases in the middle. Germline V lookup: CDR1 MNHEY, CDR2 SVGEGT. This CDR3 is built from 13 residues. This sequence originates from a human donor with low-grade glioma or glioblastoma, undergoing nonglioma brain surgery, or in good health (not recorded which). The sequencing sample was made of glioma tissue, nonneoplastic brain tissue, or PBMCs (not recorded which). The chain is built from TRBV6-2 or TRBV6-3 and TRBJ2-5; possible D gene TRBD2, 6 bases. CDR3: CASSWGEQETQYF. CDR3 bases: TGTGCCAGCAGTTGGGGGGAGCAAGAGACCCAGTACTTC.